This T cell receptor (beta chain) was obtained from a study of blood T cell repertoires in COVID-19. Turning to the study itself: From the United States, Italy and Spain came samples of acute and convalescent COVID-19. Sources were T cells, B-cell-depleted T cells, or PBMCs; the material itself was cDNA or gDNA.

Original processing notes: For nucleated cells, counts were estimated from reference gene primer amplification. Profiling relied on immunoSEQ multiplex PCR, and the TCRdb table lists in-frame clones only, not all of them. V and J calls and clone size come straight from that table; D and trimming were deduced from the DNA. The table records almost 200,000 clones, 80% to 90% of them present only once. This CDR3 region has 12 residues. The germline gives CDR1 SNHLY, CDR2 FYNNEI. V shed 5 bases and J 5 bases; nucleotides not matched to a gene: 2. This chain links TRBV2 with TRBJ1-2; 7 bases are shared with TRBD1. The receptor comes from a woman in her 70s with acute or convalescent COVID-19. Sequencing was carried out using peripheral blood. CDR3 in amino acids: CASSPQGYGYTF. The CDR3 DNA sequence: TGTGCCAGCAGTCCACAGGGGTATGGCTACACCTTC. Full variable domain (missing parts from reference TRBV2 and TRBJ1-2): EPEVTQTPSHQVTQMGQEVILRCVPISNHLYFYWYRQILGQKVEFLVSFYNNEISEKSEIFDDQFSVERPDGSNFTLKIRSTKLEDSAMYFCASSPQGYGYTFGSGTRLTVV.